This TCR beta chain is from a study of T cells in Graves' hyperthyroidism and ophthalmopathy. Findings and limits, study-wide: Blood also carried most thyroid clonotypes expanded above 0.001. Progression to ophthalmopathy was predicted a median of roughly 6.6 months early.

As for this clonotype: Its matching antigen is unknown.

The germline V gene encodes CDR1 SGHRS and CDR2 YFSETQ. V lost 0 bases and J lost 3, with 8 bases in between. The CDR3 contains 14 residues. It was RNA transcripts that yielded the amplified TCR beta CDR3 regions. An initial round of RT-PCR targeting the TCR CDR3 relied on the HTBI primer set. A single record per CDR3 protein comes from TCRdb applying MiXCR to the multiplex PCR reads. The data contain approximately 370,000 distinct CDR3 sequences, just under 15% of them singletons. Newly diagnosed hyperthyroidism patients aged 18 to 65 years had disease lasting under 2 months. The source of the PBMCs was 9.5 to 10 ml of fresh peripheral blood.

Sequencing was performed on blood. This receptor was obtained from a woman in her twenties or thirties with Graves' hyperthyroidism. The chain combines TRBV5-1 with TRBJ2-3, with D possibly being TRBD1 (6 bases). CDR3 nucleotides: TGCGCCAGCAGCTTGGACAGGGTGACAGATACGCAGTATTTT. Translation: CASSLDRVTDTQYF.